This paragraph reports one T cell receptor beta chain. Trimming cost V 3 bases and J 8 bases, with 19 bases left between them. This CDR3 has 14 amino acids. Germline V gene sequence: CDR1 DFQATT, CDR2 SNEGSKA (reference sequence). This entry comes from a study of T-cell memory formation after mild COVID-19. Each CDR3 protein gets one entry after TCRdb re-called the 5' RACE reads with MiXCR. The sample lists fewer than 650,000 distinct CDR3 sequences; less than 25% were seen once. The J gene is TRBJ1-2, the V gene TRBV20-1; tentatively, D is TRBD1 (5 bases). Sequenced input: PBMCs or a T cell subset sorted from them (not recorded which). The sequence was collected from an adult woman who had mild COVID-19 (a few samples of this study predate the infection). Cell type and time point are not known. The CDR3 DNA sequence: TGCAGTGCTAGTGGGGCAGATCGCCTCTCGGGCTACACCTTC. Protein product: CSASGADRLSGYTF.